The TCR beta chain described here comes from a study of response to subunit inactivated influenza vaccine. Whole-study results and caveats: Each seasonal flu vaccination may recruit only limited new T cells, authors suggested.

One entry per CDR3 protein results from TCRdb running MiXCR on the RT-PCR reads. This sample has 610,000 or so distinct CDR3 sequences; around 13% occur once, and the top ten carry roughly 10%. CDR1 DFQATT and CDR2 SNEGSKA come from the germline V gene (reference sequence). V shed 0 bases, J shed 4 bases, and the junction held 16 bases outside the gene matches. CDR3 length equals 20 residues. In its sample, this clonotype was seen a few times. The antigen remains unidentified. This sequence joins TRBV20-1 and TRBJ2-1; TRBD2 aligns across 12 bases. The sample here was PBMCs from blood, taken about 12 days after vaccination. The origin of this receptor is a man aged 45 to 65 who received an inactivated influenza vaccine. The CDR3 nucleotides are TGCAGTGCTAGAGAGCAAATCAGTAAAGGACTAGCGGGACCTTACAATGAGCAGTTCTTC. Translation: CSAREQISKGLAGPYNEQFF.